This T cell receptor beta chain was captured by sequencing in a study of blood T cell repertoires in COVID-19. The overall study: Donors in the United States, Italy and Spain gave samples during acute or convalescent COVID-19. T cells, B-cell-depleted T cells, or PBMCs supplied cDNA or gDNA.

CDR1 LNHDA and CDR2 SQIVND come from the germline V gene (reference sequence). CDR3 length: 14 amino acids. V was clipped by 5 bases and J by 2 bases; unmatched bases: 4. Participants were aged 18 to 89 years from approximately 23 US areas. Clinical history reported by participants formed the basis on which cohorts were assigned. Here immunoSEQ multiplex PCR was the method, and the copy in TCRdb shows in-frame clones only, minus some. The table includes approximately 210,000 clones, 81% detected once. The sequence derives from a woman in her 50s with acute COVID-19. The rearrangement joins TRBV19 to TRBJ2-7; 9 nucleotides agree with TRBD1. Sequenced input: PBMCs or T cells enriched from blood (not recorded which). DNA for the CDR3: TGTGCCAGTAGTGGTCGACAGGGGGCCTACGAGCAGTACTTC. Translated, it gives CASSGRQGAYEQYF.